Below are 30 T cell receptor beta chains sequenced from a single sample in a study of glioma-infiltrating T cells after dendritic cell vaccination. The data were produced by immunoSEQ multiplex PCR, yet TCRdb's version contains in-frame clones alone and is incomplete. Of 90,000 to 95,000 clones listed, over 75% are singletons. Time point defined: after dendritic cell vaccination, including at tumor progression/relapse. The material sequenced was blood, taken after dendritic cell vaccination. The receptors were sampled from a human donor with glioblastoma.

The CDR3 bases are TGTGCCAGCAGCTCCACGGGACTAGCGGCAAACAATGAGCAGTTCTTC. Amino acid sequence: CASSSTGLAANNEQFF. This sequence joins TRBV5-6 and TRBJ2-1, with 11 bases identical to TRBD2. CDR3 length: 16 residues. The V and J ends lost 3 bases and 5 bases, in that order; junction bases with no gene match: 7. Looked up from germline, CDR1 is SGHDT and CDR2 is YYEEEE.

The V gene is TRBV6-1, the J gene TRBJ2-5, with 9 bases that match TRBD1. Germline CDR1 and CDR2: MNHNS and SASEGT. CDR3 length: 17 residues. V dropped 2 bases and J dropped 5; count of bases not matched to a gene: 12. DNA for the CDR3: TGTGCCAGCAGTGAAACGAACCGGGGACAGGGAAGGGAGACCCAGTACTTC. Its translation: CASSETNRGQGRETQYF.

The gene calls are TRBV6-5 and TRBJ1-1, with D possibly TRBD1 on 5 matching bases. The CDR3 is 15 residues long. The V and J ends lost 0 bases and 2 bases respectively, with 10 bases between them. Looked up from germline, CDR1 is MNHEY and CDR2 is SVGAGI. CDR3 DNA sequence: TGTGCCAGCAGTTACTCGACCCAGGGAAACACTGAAGCTTTCTTT. It yields the protein CASSYSTQGNTEAFF.

The CDR3, as DNA: TGCGCCAGCAGCTTCGGGGGGCGGGGGACGAACATTCAGTACTTC. Protein: CASSFGGRGTNIQYF. J is TRBJ2-4 and V is TRBV5-1, with D possibly being TRBD2 (7 bases). The germline V and J ends were trimmed by 2 bases and 7 bases, with 16 bases remaining between them. The CDR3 contains 15 residues. Looked up from germline, CDR1 is SGHRS and CDR2 is YFSETQ.

V and J are TRBV30 and TRBJ2-3; tentatively, D is TRBD1 (6 bases). The V end was cut by 1 base, the J end by 6 bases, with 17 bases between. CDR3 length: 15 residues. From germline, CDR1 is GTSNPN and CDR2 SVGIG (reference sequence). CDR3 sequence: CAWSGRTEKSDTQYF. The CDR3 DNA reads as TGTGCCTGGAGTGGCAGGACAGAAAAAAGTGATACGCAGTATTTT.

This chain joins TRBV11-2 and TRBJ2-7; TRBD2 is a possible D gene (6 bases). Germline CDR1 and CDR2: SGHAT and FQNNGV. V shed 2 bases and J shed 2 bases, with 10 bases lying between them. CDR3 length: 14 residues. The CDR3 nucleotides are TGTGCCAGCAGCTTAACGGGAGCAACCTACGAGCAGTACGTC. This gives the protein CASSLTGATYEQYV.

This chain uses TRBV11-2 with TRBJ1-2; no clear D. CDR3 length: 14 residues. Trimming removed 1 base from V and 2 bases from J, with 8 bases in between. Germline V gene data show CDR1 as SGHAT and CDR2 as FQNNGV. CDR3 in amino acids: CASSLVLANYGYTF. CDR3 in DNA: TGTGCCAGCAGCTTAGTACTAGCCAACTATGGCTACACCTTC. Filled out from reference TRBV11-2 and TRBJ1-2, the complete variable domain reads EAGVAQSPRYKIIEKRQSVAFWCNPISGHATLYWYQQILGQGPKLLIQFQNNGVVDDSQLPKDRFSAERLKGVDSTLKIQPAKLEDSAVYLCASSLVLANYGYTFGSGTRLTVV.

In this sample, this clone turned up once. This sequence joins TRBV27 and TRBJ1-2, with TRBD1 as a possible D gene (5 bases). Trimming shortened V by 4 bases and J by 6 bases, and 27 bases separated the two germline ends. This CDR3 contains 18 residues. From germline, CDR1 is MNHEY and CDR2 SMNVEV (reference sequence). The CDR3 nucleotides read TGTGCCAGCAGTTCTCAGACTTTGTGGGGACTCCTGACGGATGGCTACACCTTC. Protein: CASSSQTLWGLLTDGYTF.

This chain links TRBV5-1 with TRBJ2-5; D is possibly TRBD1 (5 bases). Germline loops: CDR1 SGHRS, CDR2 YFSETQ. The CDR3 runs to 14 residues. V shed 2 bases and J shed 0 bases, with 8 bases lying between them. The CDR3 DNA reads as TGCGCCAGCAGCTTTGCAGGGTACCAAGAGACCCAGTACTTC. It yields the protein CASSFAGYQETQYF.

The CDR3 region is CASRGLGRGQFF. CDR3 DNA sequence: TGTGCCAGTAGAGGACTCGGGCGCGGGCAGTTCTTC. The rearrangement joins TRBV19 to TRBJ2-1; D is possibly TRBD2 (5 bases). The CDR3 runs 12 residues. CDR1 and CDR2 from the germline V gene are LNHDA and SQIVND (reference sequence). Trimming pared 6 bases from V and 12 bases from J, leaving 15 bases between.

The chain recombines TRBV5-1 with TRBJ1-1; no firm D call. The germline gives CDR1 SGHRS, CDR2 YFSETQ. There are 14 residues in the CDR3. V gave up 0 bases and J gave up 1 base, with 7 bases separating them. The CDR3 nucleotides read TGCGCCAGCAGCTTGGGAGAGAAGAACACTGAAGCTTTCTTT. Its translation is CASSLGEKNTEAFF.

CDR3 in amino acids: CASSPPRTGAKAQHF. The DNA for the CDR3 is TGTGCCAGCAGCCCCCCCCGCACGGGTGCGAAGGCCCAGCATTTT. The chain couples TRBV14 to TRBJ1-5; D gene unclear. The CDR3 loop spans 15 amino acids. The germline V gene has CDR1 SGHDN and CDR2 FVKESK. V lost 4 bases, J lost 11 bases, and 21 bases lay in between.

The CDR3 region is CASSYAGGTGAEQYV. CDR3 sequence (DNA): TGTGCCAGCAGTTACGCGGGCGGGACAGGGGCCGAGCAGTACGTC. The V and J genes are TRBV6-5 and TRBJ2-7; 10 bases map to TRBD1. The CDR3 loop spans 15 amino acids. V lost 2 bases, J lost 6 bases, and 7 bases stayed unmatched. Germline V gives CDR1 MNHEY, CDR2 SVGAGI.

The genes are TRBV5-6 and TRBJ1-2, with D possibly being TRBD1 (6 bases). The germline gives CDR1 SGHDT, CDR2 YYEEEE. The germline V and J ends were trimmed by 4 bases and 2 bases, with 12 bases remaining between them. CDR3 length: 14 residues. This chain's CDR3 is CASSGGGPNYGYTF. Written as DNA, the CDR3 is TGTGCCAGCAGCGGCGGGGGCCCCAACTATGGCTACACCTTC.

This clone was seen a few times. The rearrangement uses TRBV19 and TRBJ2-7; D might be TRBD1 (5 bases). The CDR3 totals 13 residues. CDR1 and CDR2 (germline): LNHDA, SQIVND (reference sequence). V was pared by 4 bases and J by 3 bases, with 10 bases between. The CDR3, as DNA: TGTGCCAGTAGTAAAGGGGCAGGCTACGAGCAGTACTTC. It specifies CASSKGAGYEQYF. The variable domain in full, completed from reference TRBV19 and TRBJ2-7, reads DGGITQSPKYLFRKEGQNVTLSCEQNLNHDAMYWYRQDPGQGLRLIYYSQIVNDFQKGDIAEGYSVSREKKESFPLTVTSAQKNPTAFYLCASSKGAGYEQYFGPGTRLTVT.

J is TRBJ2-7 and V is TRBV15; possible D gene TRBD1, 6 bases. CDR3 length: 13 residues. The V gene lost 4 bases and the J gene lost 7 bases, with 14 bases spanning the gap. The germline CDR1 and CDR2 sequences are LNHNV and YYDKDF (reference sequence). The CDR3 spells CATSTRKGGEQYF. DNA of the CDR3: TGTGCCACCAGCACCAGGAAAGGGGGTGAGCAGTACTTC.

The genes are TRBV5-1 and TRBJ1-1; unclear D gene. Germline assignment: CDR1 SGHRS and CDR2 YFSETQ. V was clipped by 5 bases and J by 2 bases, with 7 bases between them. This CDR3 contains 12 residues. CDR3 in amino acids: CASRRSNTEAFF. DNA for the CDR3: TGCGCCAGCAGGAGGAGCAACACTGAAGCTTTCTTT.

V usage is TRBV7-8 and J usage is TRBJ2-3; no definite D call. The germline gives CDR1 SGHVS, CDR2 FQNEAQ. This CDR3 spans 12 amino acids. V lost 2 bases and J lost 5, with 5 bases in between. In nucleotides, the CDR3 is TGTGCCAGCAGCTTATTTCGAGATACGCAGTATTTT. Its protein product is CASSLFRDTQYF.

The genes are TRBV19 and TRBJ2-4; 7 bases are a match to TRBD1. The CDR3 spans 14 residues. The germline gives CDR1 LNHDA, CDR2 SQIVND (reference sequence). J lost 8 bases, V lost 5 bases, and 9 bases had no gene match. Written as DNA, the CDR3 is TGTGCCAGTAGTGCGCTGACAGGGATAGACATTCAGTACTTC. Amino acids: CASSALTGIDIQYF.

In DNA form, the CDR3 reads TGCGCCAGCAGCACCGGAGGCTCCTACAATGAGCAGTTCTTC. Translation: CASSTGGSYNEQFF. The V call is TRBV5-1, the J call TRBJ2-1; D possibly corresponds to TRBD2 (5 bases). V lost 4 bases, J lost 0 bases, and 8 bases lay in between. The CDR3 consists of 14 residues. The germline gives CDR1 SGHRS, CDR2 YFSETQ. The whole variable domain, filled in from reference TRBV5-1 and TRBJ2-1, reads KAGVTQTPRYLIKTRGQQVTLSCSPISGHRSVSWYQQTPGQGLQFLFEYFSETQRNKGNFPGRFSGRQFSNSRSEMNVSTLELGDSALYLCASSTGGSYNEQFFGPGTRLTVL.

The chain combines TRBV28 with TRBJ2-4, with D possibly TRBD1 on 5 matching bases. The CDR3 is made up of 14 amino acids. Trimming took 1 base from V and 7 from J, leaving 11 bases between them. Germline lookup yields CDR1 MDHEN and CDR2 SYDVKM. In DNA form, the CDR3 reads TGTGCCAGCAGTTTATTTGGGGCTTCGAACATTCAGTACTTC. Amino acids: CASSLFGASNIQYF.

This clone was observed once. The identical CDR3 is also encoded by other nucleotide sequences in the sample. The V gene is TRBV7-2, the J gene TRBJ1-1; 8 bases agree with TRBD1. CDR1 is SGHTA, CDR2 FQGNSA, per germline. The CDR3 has 13 amino acids. With 5 bases clipped from V and 4 bases from J, the junction kept 3 bases outside the gene matches. The CDR3 loop is CASSLTGGTEAFF. The CDR3 bases are TGTGCCAGCAGCCTTACAGGGGGCACTGAAGCTTTCTTT. Filled out from reference TRBV7-2 and TRBJ1-1, the complete variable domain reads GAGVSQSPSNKVTEKGKDVELRCDPISGHTALYWYRQSLGQGLEFLIYFQGNSAPDKSGLPSDRFSAERTGGSVSTLTIQRTQQEDSAVYLCASSLTGGTEAFFGQGTRLTVV.

This chain uses TRBV5-1 with TRBJ2-1; perhaps TRBD2 as D (6 bases). The V end was cut by 0 bases, the J end by 8 bases, with 15 bases between. In germline, CDR1 is SGHRS, CDR2 YFSETQ. This CDR3 spans 15 amino acids. The CDR3, as DNA: TGCGCCAGCAGCTTGGCGGGACTGAGGCTCGATGAGCAGTTCTTC. This gives the protein CASSLAGLRLDEQFF.

A few counts support this clone. The chain carries TRBV19 and TRBJ1-1; D might be TRBD1 (6 bases). V was cut by 7 bases and J by 3 bases, with 9 bases left in between. The CDR3 covers 12 residues. CDR1 is LNHDA and CDR2 is SQIVND in the germline V gene (reference sequence). The chain's CDR3 is CASKGEYTEAFF. The DNA of the CDR3 is TGTGCCAGTAAGGGGGAATACACTGAAGCTTTCTTT.

The rearrangement joins TRBV5-4 to TRBJ2-3, with 11 bases lining up with TRBD2. The CDR3 has 15 residues. Germline lookup yields CDR1 SGHNT and CDR2 YYREEE (reference sequence). Losses at the gene ends were 4 bases for V and 7 bases for J; bases not matched to a gene: 8. The CDR3 DNA is TGTGCCAGCAGCGTTACTAGCGGGAGTATTCATACGCAGTATTTT. This sequence encodes CASSVTSGSIHTQYF.

V and J are TRBV30 and TRBJ1-6, with 8 bases fitting TRBD1. Germline loops: CDR1 GTSNPN, CDR2 SVGIG (reference sequence). The CDR3 runs to 16 residues. The junction had 6 bases not matched to a gene; V was cut back by 1 base and J by 4 bases. CDR3 region: CAWSEAGGIYNSPLHF. The CDR3 bases are TGTGCCTGGAGTGAGGCAGGGGGCATTTATAATTCACCCCTCCACTTT.

V is TRBV6-5 and J is TRBJ1-5, with D maybe TRBD1 (6 bases). The CDR3 runs to 15 residues. Germline CDR1 MNHEY, CDR2 SVGAGI. V was pared by 0 bases and J by 5 bases, with 11 bases between. CDR3 bases: TGTGCCAGCAGTTACTCGGCGGGGGCCGATCAGCCCCAGCATTTT. Translating it yields CASSYSAGADQPQHF.

In this sample, this clone turned up a few times. The rearrangement links TRBV6-1 to TRBJ1-2; D remains ambiguous. V lost 5 bases and J lost 8, with 18 bases in between. Looked up from germline, CDR1 is MNHNS and CDR2 is SASEGT. CDR3 size: 14 residues. The CDR3 DNA reads TGTGCCAGCAGTACGGATCCCTTTCGGAGGGGCTACACCTTC. Its protein product is CASSTDPFRRGYTF.

The genes are TRBV2 and TRBJ2-5, with TRBD2 matching 12 bases. The germline V gene has CDR1 SNHLY and CDR2 FYNNEI. This CDR3 region has 18 residues. V shed 4 bases and J 5 bases; nucleotides not matched to a gene: 14. As DNA, the CDR3 is TGTGCCAGCAGTGGACATAGACGGACTAGCGGGGACTGGGAGACCCAGTACTTC. It codes for CASSGHRRTSGDWETQYF.

This chain uses TRBV5-1 with TRBJ1-1; D remains ambiguous. The V and J ends lost 0 bases and 5 bases respectively, with 11 bases between them. The CDR3 runs to 14 residues. Germline loops: CDR1 SGHRS, CDR2 YFSETQ. DNA of the CDR3: TGCGCCAGCAGCTTGGAGGCTAGGCCAACTGAAGCTTTCTTT. Translated: CASSLEARPTEAFF.